Below, one T cell receptor (beta chain) is given with its context. This record belongs to a study of shared clonotypes between healthy human individuals. Study details: In total, the donors were two women and a few men aged 18 to 49.

V lost 1 base, J lost 0 bases, and 10 bases lay in between. This CDR3 is 15 amino acids long. Germline CDR1 SGHRS, CDR2 YFSETQ. Assay: immunoSEQ multiplex PCR; the TCRdb copy retains only in-frame clones and omits some. This table has about 1 million clones, about three quarters appearing once. This receptor was taken from a man aged 18 to 35 in good health. The source material was memory CD4+ T cells sorted from blood. Documented subset: CD45RA-negative fraction. The chain has TRBV5-1 and TRBJ1-1; D not resolved. The CDR3 spells CASSLQDPMNTEAFF. The DNA for the CDR3 is TGCGCCAGCAGCTTGCAAGATCCCATGAACACTGAAGCTTTCTTT.